This TCR beta chain came from a study of blood T cells in healthy people across ages. Overall study findings and caveats: The donors' CMV status was not determined, possibly confounding changes in expanded clonotypes.

Notes on this clonotype: Its specificity is unknown.

CDR1 SQVTM and CDR2 ANQGSEA come from the germline V gene. With 1 base removed from V and 1 base from J, the gap between germline ends came to 16 bases. CDR3 length equals 16 residues. Through a sample-barcoded 5' primer and a J-beta primer mix, a second PCR was run for roughly 6 to 12 cycles. TCRdb re-called the 5' RACE reads with MiXCR, one entry per CDR3 protein. The sample includes over a million distinct CDR3 sequences, around 59% of them seen just once. The sequenced material came from blood. The chain couples TRBV29-1 to TRBJ2-5; no definite D call. The receptor was isolated from a man aged 18 to 30 in good health. This CDR3 is CSVEGTARLTQETQYF. The CDR3 DNA reads as TGCAGCGTTGAAGGTACAGCACGACTTACCCAAGAGACCCAGTACTTC.